This T cell receptor beta chain was profiled in a study of blood T cell repertoires in COVID-19. This CDR3 has 17 amino acids. V lost 1 base to trimming and J lost 4 bases; unmatched junction nucleotides: 8. The germline gives CDR1 LNHNV, CDR2 YYDKDF (reference sequence). In the original workflow: Reference gene primer amplification yielded estimated nucleated cell counts. Assay used: immunoSEQ multiplex PCR; TCRdb lists only in-frame clones, some missing. V, J and clone size derive from that table, while D and trimming were established from the DNA sequence. The sample contains under 300,000 clones, 88% of which appear only once.

The sample consisted of peripheral blood. The TCR sequence derives from a woman between 35 and 50 years old who had recovered from COVID-19. The gene calls are TRBV15 and TRBJ2-2, with 8 bases that match TRBD2. The CDR3 loop reads CATSRGTLAGRTGELFF. The CDR3 DNA reads as TGTGCCACCAGCAGAGGGACGCTAGCGGGCCGCACCGGGGAGCTGTTTTTT.